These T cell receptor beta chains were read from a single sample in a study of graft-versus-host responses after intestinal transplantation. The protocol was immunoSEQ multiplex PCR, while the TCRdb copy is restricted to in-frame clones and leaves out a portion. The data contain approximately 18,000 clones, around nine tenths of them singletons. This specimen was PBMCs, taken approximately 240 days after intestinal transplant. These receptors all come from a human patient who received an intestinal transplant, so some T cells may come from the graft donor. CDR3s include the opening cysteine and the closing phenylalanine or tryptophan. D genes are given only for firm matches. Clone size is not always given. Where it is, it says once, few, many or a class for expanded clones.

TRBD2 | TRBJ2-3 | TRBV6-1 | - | CASSGFGLAGGPRTDTQYF | TGTGCCAGCAGTGGGTTTGGACTAGCGGGGGGTCCTCGTACAGATACGCAGTATTTT
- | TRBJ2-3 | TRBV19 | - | CASSIGWRDPSTDTQYF | TGTGCCAGTAGTATAGGTTGGAGGGATCCTAGCACAGATACGCAGTATTTT
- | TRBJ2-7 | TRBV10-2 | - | CASSESFSVVGRPYEQYF | TGCGCCAGCAGTGAGTCGTTTAGTGTAGTAGGGAGGCCCTACGAGCAGTACTTC
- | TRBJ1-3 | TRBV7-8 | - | CASSLYFRGDLSGNTIYF | TGTGCCAGCAGCTTGTATTTTCGGGGGGACCTCTCTGGAAACACCATATATTTT
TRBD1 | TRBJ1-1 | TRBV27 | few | CASGPGGGTEAFF | TGTGCCAGCGGCCCAGGGGGGGGTACTGAAGCTTTCTTT
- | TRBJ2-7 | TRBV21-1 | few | CASSKDSSYEQYF | TGTGCCAGCAGCAAAGACAGCTCCTACGAGCAGTACTTC
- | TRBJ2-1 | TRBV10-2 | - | CASGSGHEQFF | TGCGCCAGCGGTTCTGGGCATGAGCAGTTCTTC
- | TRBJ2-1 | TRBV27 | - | CASSLAAATYNEQFF | TGTGCCAGCAGTTTAGCAGCGGCTACCTACAATGAGCAGTTCTTC
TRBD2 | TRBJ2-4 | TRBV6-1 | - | CASSETSGGANIQYF | TGTGCCAGCAGTGAAACTAGCGGGGGGGCAAACATTCAGTACTTC
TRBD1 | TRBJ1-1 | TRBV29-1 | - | CSDRTGNTEAFF | TGCAGCGACCGGACAGGGAACACTGAAGCTTTCTTT
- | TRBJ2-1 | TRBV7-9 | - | CASSLVGGGEQFF | TGTGCCAGCAGCCTGGTTGGAGGGGGAGAGCAGTTCTTC
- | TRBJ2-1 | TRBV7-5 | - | CVRSLAVGDPSSYNEQFF | TGTGTCAGAAGCTTAGCGGTGGGGGACCCCAGCTCCTACAATGAGCAGTTCTTC
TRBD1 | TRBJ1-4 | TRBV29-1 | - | CSVTGGATNEKLFF | TGCAGCGTGACAGGGGGCGCAACTAATGAAAAACTGTTTTTT
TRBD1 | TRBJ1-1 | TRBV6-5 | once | CASSPADRVGTEAFF | TGTGCCAGCAGCCCTGCTGACAGGGTGGGCACTGAAGCTTTCTTT
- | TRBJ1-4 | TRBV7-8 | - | CASSLDYGAATNEKLFF | TGTGCCAGCAGCTTAGATTATGGGGCTGCAACTAATGAAAAACTGTTTTTT
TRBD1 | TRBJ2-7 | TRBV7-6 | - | CASSLRQGLSYEQYF | TGTGCCAGCAGCCTCCGACAGGGGCTATCCTACGAGCAGTACTTC
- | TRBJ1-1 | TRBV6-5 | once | CASSYSRSVEAFF | TGTGCCAGCAGTTACTCTAGATCCGTTGAAGCTTTCTTT
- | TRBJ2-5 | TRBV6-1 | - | CASSEGGGYQETQYF | TGTGCCAGCAGTGAAGGGGGAGGATACCAAGAGACCCAGTACTTC
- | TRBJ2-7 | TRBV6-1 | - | CASSGIVGTRSSYEQYF | TGTGCCAGCAGTGGCATCGTCGGGACTCGAAGCTCCTACGAGCAGTACTTC
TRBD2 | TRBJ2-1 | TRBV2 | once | CASSDWTSGGAEEQFF | TGTGCCAGCAGTGATTGGACTAGCGGGGGGGCTGAGGAGCAGTTCTTC
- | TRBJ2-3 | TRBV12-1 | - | CASSGASGGSTDTQYF | TGTGCCAGCAGCGGGGCTAGCGGGGGAAGTACAGATACGCAGTATTTT
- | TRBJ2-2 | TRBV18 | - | CASPPPQGGTGELFF | TGTGCCAGCCCACCACCACAGGGAGGCACCGGGGAGCTGTTTTTT
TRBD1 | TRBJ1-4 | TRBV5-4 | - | CASSPRTGSSEKLFF | TGTGCCAGCAGCCCCCGGACAGGCTCGAGTGAAAAACTGTTTTTT
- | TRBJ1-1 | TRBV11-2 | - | CASSLLLTGNTEAFF | TGTGCCAGCAGCTTACTCTTGACAGGGAACACTGAAGCTTTCTTT
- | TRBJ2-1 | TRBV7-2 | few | CASSLVVGGNEQFF | TGTGCCAGCAGCTTAGTGGTGGGGGGCAATGAGCAGTTCTTC
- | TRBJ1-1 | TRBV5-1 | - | CASSRVGSREAFF | TGCGCCAGCAGCAGGGTCGGATCCAGGGAAGCTTTCTTT
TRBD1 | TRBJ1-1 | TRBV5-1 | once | CASSLGQGFTEAFF | TGCGCCAGCAGCCTGGGACAGGGGTTCACTGAAGCTTTCTTT
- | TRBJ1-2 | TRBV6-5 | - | CASSEQLGVYGYTF | TGTGCCAGCAGTGAACAGCTCGGAGTCTATGGCTACACCTTC
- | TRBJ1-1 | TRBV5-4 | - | CASSPGEYTEAFF | TGTGCCAGCAGCCCAGGAGAATACACTGAAGCTTTCTTT
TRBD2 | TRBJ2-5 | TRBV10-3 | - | CAISGRAGEPKETQYF | TGTGCCATCAGTGGACGGGCGGGGGAACCAAAAGAGACCCAGTACTTC
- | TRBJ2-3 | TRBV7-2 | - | CASSSNRATQYF | TGTGCCAGCAGCTCCAACAGGGCTACGCAGTATTTT
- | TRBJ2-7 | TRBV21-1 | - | CASSKGTGGEQYF | TGTGCCAGCAGCAAAGGGACAGGGGGCGAGCAGTACTTC
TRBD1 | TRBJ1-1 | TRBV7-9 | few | CASSLGTGTGTEAFF | TGTGCCAGCAGCTTAGGCACCGGGACAGGCACTGAAGCTTTCTTT